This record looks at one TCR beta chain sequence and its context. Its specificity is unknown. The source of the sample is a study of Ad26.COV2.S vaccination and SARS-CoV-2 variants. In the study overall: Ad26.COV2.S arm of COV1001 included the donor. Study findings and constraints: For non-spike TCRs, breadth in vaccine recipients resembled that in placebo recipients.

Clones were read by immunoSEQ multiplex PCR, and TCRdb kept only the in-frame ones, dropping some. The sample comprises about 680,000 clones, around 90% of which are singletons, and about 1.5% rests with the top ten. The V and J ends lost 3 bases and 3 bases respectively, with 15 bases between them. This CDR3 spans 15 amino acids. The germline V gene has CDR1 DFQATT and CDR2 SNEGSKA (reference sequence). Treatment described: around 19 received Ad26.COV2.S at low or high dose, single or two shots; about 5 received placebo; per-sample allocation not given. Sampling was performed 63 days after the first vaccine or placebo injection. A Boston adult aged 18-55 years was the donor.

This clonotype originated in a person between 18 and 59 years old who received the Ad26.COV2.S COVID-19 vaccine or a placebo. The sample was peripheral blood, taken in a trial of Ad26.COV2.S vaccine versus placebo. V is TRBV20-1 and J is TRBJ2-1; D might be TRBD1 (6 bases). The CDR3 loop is CSASQQGPDYNEQFF. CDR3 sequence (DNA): TGCAGTGCTAGTCAACAGGGTCCCGACTACAATGAGCAGTTCTTC.